The 29 T cell receptor beta chains given below trace back to one sample, sequenced in a study of OX40 agonist ivuxolimab in advanced cancers. Sequenced by immunoSEQ multiplex PCR; TCRdb stores in-frame clones only, minus some. Found here are around 19,000 clones, 85% to 90% of them singletons; the top ten hold 20% to 25%. The sequences come from CD4+ or CD8+ T cells sorted from blood, collected in a trial of the OX40 agonist ivuxolimab. The receptors here all came from an adult with an advanced solid tumor such as melanoma, head and neck, liver or kidney cancer.

This rearrangement joins TRBV7-9 to TRBJ1-1; D gene uncertain. CDR3 length: 14 residues. The V end was cut by 1 base, the J end by 3 bases, with 9 bases between. CDR1 SEHNR and CDR2 FQNEAQ come from the germline V gene (reference sequence). CDR3 amino acids: CASSLDLGDTEAFF. The CDR3 region has the DNA TGTGCCAGCAGCTTAGACCTCGGGGACACTGAAGCTTTCTTT.

This rearrangement joins TRBV5-6 to TRBJ1-2, with 8 bases lining up with TRBD1. Germline V lookup: CDR1 SGHDT, CDR2 YYEEEE. CDR3 length equals 14 residues. V lost 0 bases and J lost 2; bases outside the gene matches: 0. CDR3 in amino acids: CASSLGTGNYGYTF. The DNA for the CDR3 is TGTGCCAGCAGCTTGGGGACAGGGAACTATGGCTACACCTTC.

V is TRBV14 and J is TRBJ2-7, with D hard to call. The CDR3 is 16 residues long. V was cut by 0 bases and J by 0 bases, with 12 bases left in between. From germline, CDR1 is SGHDN and CDR2 FVKESK. CDR3 DNA: TGTGCCAGCAGCCAAGATAGTTTTGGGTACTCCTACGAGCAGTACTTC. Encoded protein: CASSQDSFGYSYEQYF.

The V call is TRBV27, the J call TRBJ2-2; TRBD1 matches 8 bases. V shed 3 bases and J 3 bases; nucleotides not matched to a gene: 6. The CDR3 loop spans 16 amino acids. Germline V gene data show CDR1 as MNHEY and CDR2 as SMNVEV (reference sequence). The CDR3 sequence is CASSFRTGIDTGELFF. CDR3 coding DNA: TGTGCCAGCAGTTTTCGGACAGGGATTGACACCGGGGAGCTGTTTTTT.

The chain joins TRBV27 to TRBJ1-1; possibly TRBD1 for D (5 bases). Germline values: CDR1 MNHEY, CDR2 SMNVEV (reference sequence). The CDR3 contains 13 residues. V lost 5 bases, J lost 1 base, and 8 bases lay in between. The CDR3 region is CASSLTENTEAFF. As DNA, the CDR3 is TGTGCCAGCAGTCTGACAGAGAACACTGAAGCTTTCTTT.

The rearrangement uses TRBV10-3 and TRBJ1-2; no definite D call. This CDR3 contains 12 residues. V shed 7 bases and J shed 7 bases, with 13 bases lying between them. Germline CDR1 is ENHRY and CDR2 is SYGVKD. The chain's CDR3 is CAINAEPGGYTF. In DNA form, the CDR3 reads TGTGCCATCAATGCAGAGCCCGGTGGCTACACCTTC.

The V gene is TRBV10-3, the J gene TRBJ2-1; maybe TRBD2 (5 bases). The CDR3 loop spans 15 amino acids. Germline CDR1 reads ENHRY; CDR2 reads SYGVKD. V was clipped by 10 bases and J by 3 bases, with 19 bases between them. The CDR3 region has the DNA TGTGCCACACACGACCGGGGAGCCCACTACAATGAGCAGTTCTTC. Translation: CATHDRGAHYNEQFF.

This rearrangement joins TRBV2 to TRBJ2-3, with D possibly TRBD2 on 7 matching bases. Germline CDR1 SNHLY, CDR2 FYNNEI. This CDR3 is 15 amino acids long. Trimming pared 4 bases from V and 2 bases from J, leaving 13 bases between. The CDR3 coding sequence is TGTGCCAGCAGTGTGGTCGGGGGGCCCACAGATACGCAGTATTTT. Amino acids: CASSVVGGPTDTQYF.

This rearrangement joins TRBV11-3 to TRBJ2-1; tentatively, D is TRBD1 or TRBD2 (5 bases each). CDR1 and CDR2 from the germline V gene are SGHNT and YENEEA. V was pared by 0 bases and J by 3 bases, with 12 bases between. The CDR3 consists of 16 residues. Here the CDR3 DNA reads TGTGCCAGCAGCTTAGACTCGGGACGGAGCTACAATGAGCAGTTCTTC. This gives the protein CASSLDSGRSYNEQFF.

The CDR3 spells CASLARGELGGYTF. The CDR3 DNA reads as TGTGCCAGCCTTGCCAGGGGGGAGCTGGGGGGCTACACCTTC. This chain connects TRBV25-1 to TRBJ1-2; 7 nucleotides agree with TRBD1. This CDR3 has 14 amino acids. V gave up 8 bases and J gave up 8 bases; unmatched junction bases: 14. Per germline, CDR1 MGHDK and CDR2 SYGVNS.

The rearrangement uses TRBV5-1 and TRBJ1-1, with 10 bases identical to TRBD1. Germline lookup yields CDR1 SGHRS and CDR2 YFSETQ. CDR3 length: 14 residues. Trimming cost V 3 bases and J 11 bases; bases outside gene matches: 10. In DNA, the CDR3 is TGCGCCAGCAGCTGGACCGGGACAGGGGTTGGGGCTTTCTTT. As protein: CASSWTGTGVGAFF.

This clone was counted once. The rearrangement uses TRBV6-5 and TRBJ2-3; perhaps TRBD1 as D (6 bases). CDR1 and CDR2 from the germline V gene are MNHEY and SVGAGI. V lost 4 bases, J lost 1 base, and 12 bases lay in between. The CDR3 length is 15 residues. The CDR3 coding sequence is TGTGCCAGCAGTTCCCTCAGGGGCGGCACAGATACGCAGTATTTT. Protein sequence: CASSSLRGGTDTQYF.

This clone was recorded only once. The DNA of the CDR3 is TGTGCCAGCCTCTCCAGCGGGGGGTCTAATGAGCAGTTCTTC. Amino acid sequence: CASLSSGGSNEQFF. The chain combines TRBV5-6 with TRBJ2-1; 9 positions agree with TRBD2. V gave up 7 bases and J gave up 7 bases; unmatched junction bases: 9. The CDR3 runs 14 residues. Germline V CDR1 and CDR2: SGHDT, YYEEEE.

This rearrangement joins TRBV2 to TRBJ1-1; D is possibly TRBD1 (5 bases). Germline loops: CDR1 SNHLY, CDR2 FYNNEI. This CDR3 contains 14 residues. V was clipped by 5 bases and J by 0 bases, with 10 bases between them. The CDR3 DNA reads as TGTGCCAGCAGTATCCAGGGCGTGAACACTGAAGCTTTCTTT. This translates into CASSIQGVNTEAFF.

The chain uses TRBV29-1 and TRBJ2-1, with D maybe TRBD2 (5 bases). V lost 4 bases and J lost 0, with 13 bases in between. The CDR3 is 15 residues long. Germline loops: CDR1 SQVTM, CDR2 ANQGSEA. The CDR3 is CSVVPQAGSYNEQFF. DNA of the CDR3: TGCAGCGTTGTCCCCCAGGCGGGCTCCTACAATGAGCAGTTCTTC.

This chain connects TRBV5-4 to TRBJ2-7; 11 bases fit TRBD1. CDR1 is SGHNT and CDR2 is YYREEE in the germline V gene (reference sequence). Germline trimming cut 5 bases from V and 2 bases from J; bases unmatched to any gene: 3. The CDR3 has 14 amino acids. The CDR3: CASSWGQGAYEQYF. The DNA for the CDR3 is TGTGCCAGCAGTTGGGGACAGGGGGCCTACGAGCAGTACTTC. Based on the CDR3 plus reference TRBV5-4 and TRBJ2-7, the full variable domain is ETGVTQSPTHLIKTRGQQVTLRCSSQSGHNTVSWYQQALGQGPQFIFQYYREEENGRGNFPPRFSGLQFPNYSSELNVNALELDDSALYLCASSWGQGAYEQYFGPGTRLTVT.

This clone rates as medium-sized. J is TRBJ2-7 and V is TRBV6-1; the D gene is possibly TRBD2 (5 bases). V was pared by 4 bases and J by 2 bases, with 9 bases between. Germline CDR1 and CDR2: MNHNS and SASEGT. The CDR3 is 13 residues long. CDR3 residues: CASSGTLTYEQYF. CDR3 nucleotides: TGTGCCAGCAGTGGGACTTTGACCTACGAGCAGTACTTC.

The rearrangement uses TRBV9 and TRBJ2-1; 10 nucleotides agree with TRBD2. This CDR3 comprises 15 residues. The trim removed 2 bases at V and 8 bases at J, leaving 7 bases unmatched. The germline V gene has CDR1 SGDLS and CDR2 YYNGEE. The CDR3 sequence is CASSVSGGASDEQFF. The CDR3 bases are TGTGCCAGCAGCGTGAGCGGGGGGGCCAGCGATGAGCAGTTCTTC.

This chain connects TRBV6-5 to TRBJ2-1; the D is unclear. Germline-derived CDR1 and CDR2 are MNHEY and SVGAGI. This CDR3 has 11 amino acids. Trimming removed 4 bases at V and 3 bases at J, with 1 base between. This chain's CDR3 is CASSFYNEQFF. The CDR3 bases are TGTGCCAGCAGTTTCTACAATGAGCAGTTCTTC.

The V and J genes are TRBV6-4 and TRBJ2-5, with 10 positions matching TRBD2. The J segment lost 4 bases and the V segment lost 3 bases, leaving 11 bases of the junction unmatched. The CDR3 contains 17 residues. Germline CDR1 MRHNA, CDR2 SNTAGT. In DNA form, the CDR3 reads TGTGCCAGCAGTGAACGGGCGGCAGCGGGAGGGGCAGAGACCCAGTACTTC. Its protein product is CASSERAAAGGAETQYF.

The chain combines TRBV2 with TRBJ1-1; no definite D call. Per the germline V gene, CDR1 is SNHLY and CDR2 is FYNNEI. V was pared by 1 base and J by 0 bases, with 6 bases between. The CDR3 sequence is 14 residues long. The CDR3 protein is CASSEGTMNTEAFF. In DNA form, the CDR3 reads TGTGCCAGCAGTGAAGGAACCATGAACACTGAAGCTTTCTTT.

This sequence joins TRBV6-4 and TRBJ2-1; 7 bases fit TRBD2. V lost 4 bases, J lost 3 bases, and 3 bases stayed unmatched. Germline CDR1 and CDR2: MRHNA and SNTAGT. The CDR3 contains 14 residues. Here the CDR3 reads CASSAGGSYNEQFF. The CDR3 DNA reads TGTGCCAGCAGTGCCGGCGGGAGCTACAATGAGCAGTTCTTC.

The chain joins TRBV7-6 to TRBJ1-3; 7 bases line up with TRBD1. This CDR3 is 17 amino acids long. Trimming removed 0 bases from V and 0 bases from J; junction bases left unmatched: 5. Germline CDR1 is SGHVS and CDR2 is FNYEAQ. The CDR3 DNA reads TGTGCCAGCAGCTTAGCGACAGGGACCAGCTCTGGAAACACCATATATTTT. It codes for CASSLATGTSSGNTIYF.

The chain has TRBV2 and TRBJ2-6; TRBD1 matches 7 bases. V shed 8 bases and J 2 bases; nucleotides not matched to a gene: 9. Germline values: CDR1 SNHLY, CDR2 FYNNEI. This CDR3 region has 16 residues. CDR3 in amino acids: CASSDPDRAGANVLTF. In nucleotides, the CDR3 is TGTGCCAGCTCCGACCCTGACAGGGCTGGGGCCAACGTCCTGACTTTC.

This clone has just one count. This sequence joins TRBV10-2 and TRBJ2-1; possibly TRBD1 or TRBD2 for D (6 bases each). Trimming removed 2 bases from V and 2 bases from J, with 10 bases in between. This CDR3 has 15 residues. The germline gives CDR1 WSHSY, CDR2 SAAADI. The CDR3 nucleotides read TGCGCCAGCAGTGAGAGGAGGGGGACCTACAATGAGCAGTTCTTC. Translating it yields CASSERRGTYNEQFF.

In this sample, this clone turned up a few times. The J gene is TRBJ1-2, the V gene TRBV5-6; D is undetermined. CDR3 length: 15 amino acids. Looked up from germline, CDR1 is SGHDT and CDR2 is YYEEEE. The germline V and J ends were trimmed by 0 bases and 4 bases, with 13 bases remaining between them. The CDR3 DNA reads TGTGCCAGCAGCTTGGAAGCGGGTCTCCTCTATGGCTACACCTTC. Amino acids: CASSLEAGLLYGYTF.

V gene TRBV6-5 combines with J gene TRBJ2-3; D is perhaps TRBD2 (6 bases). Between the trimmed V and J ends, which lost 5 bases and 6 bases, there was a span of 18 bases. The CDR3 spans 15 residues. The germline gives CDR1 MNHEY, CDR2 SVGAGI. Here the CDR3 DNA reads TGTGCCAGCAGTGTCCAGGAGGGTTATTTGGATACGCAGTATTTT. Translated: CASSVQEGYLDTQYF.

V gene TRBV7-9 combines with J gene TRBJ1-3, with D perhaps TRBD1 (5 bases). The CDR3 has 16 amino acids. Germline CDR1 SEHNR, CDR2 FQNEAQ (reference sequence). V lost 1 base, J lost 3 bases, and 13 bases lay in between. The CDR3 DNA is TGTGCCAGCAGCTTAGGAGGGGTTAGGAGTGGAAACACCATATATTTT. Protein product: CASSLGGVRSGNTIYF.

The V and J genes are TRBV27 and TRBJ1-1, with a weak D call TRBD1 (6 bases). CDR3 length: 18 amino acids. V was pared by 1 base and J by 0 bases, with 18 bases between. The germline V gene encodes CDR1 MNHEY and CDR2 SMNVEV (reference sequence). The CDR3 nucleotides are TGTGCCAGCAGTTTATTGCCCGACAGGCCATCTATGAACACTGAAGCTTTCTTT. Amino acids: CASSLLPDRPSMNTEAFF.